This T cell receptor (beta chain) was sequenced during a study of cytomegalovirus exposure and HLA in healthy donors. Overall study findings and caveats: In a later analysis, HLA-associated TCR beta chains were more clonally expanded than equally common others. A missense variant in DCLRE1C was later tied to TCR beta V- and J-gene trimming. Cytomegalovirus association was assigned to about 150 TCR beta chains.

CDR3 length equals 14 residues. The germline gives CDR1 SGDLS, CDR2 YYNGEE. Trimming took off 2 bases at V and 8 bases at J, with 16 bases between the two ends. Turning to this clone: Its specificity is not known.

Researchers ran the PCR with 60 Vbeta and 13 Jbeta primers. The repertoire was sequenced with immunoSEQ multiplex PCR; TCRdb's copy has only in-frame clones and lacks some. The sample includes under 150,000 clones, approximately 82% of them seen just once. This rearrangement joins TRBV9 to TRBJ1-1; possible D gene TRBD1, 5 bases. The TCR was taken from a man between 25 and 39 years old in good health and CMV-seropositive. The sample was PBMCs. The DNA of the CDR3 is TGTGCCAGCAGCGTTGGGGAATGGGGCAGGGAAGCTTTCTTT. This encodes CASSVGEWGREAFF.